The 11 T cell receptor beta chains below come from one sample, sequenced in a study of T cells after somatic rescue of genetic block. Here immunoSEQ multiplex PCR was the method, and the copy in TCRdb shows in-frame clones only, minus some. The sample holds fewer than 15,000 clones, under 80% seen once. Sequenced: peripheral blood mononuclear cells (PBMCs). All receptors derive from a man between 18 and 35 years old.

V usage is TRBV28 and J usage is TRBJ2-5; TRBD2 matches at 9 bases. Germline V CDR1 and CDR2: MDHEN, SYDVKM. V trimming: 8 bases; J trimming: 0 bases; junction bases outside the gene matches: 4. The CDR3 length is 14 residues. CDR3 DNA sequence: TGTGCCAGCTCGAGACTAGCGGACCAAGAGACCCAGTACTTC. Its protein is CASSRLADQETQYF.

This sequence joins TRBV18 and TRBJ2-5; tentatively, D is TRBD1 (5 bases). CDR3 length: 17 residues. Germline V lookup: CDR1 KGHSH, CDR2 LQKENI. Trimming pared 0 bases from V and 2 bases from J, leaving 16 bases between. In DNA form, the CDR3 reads TGTGCCAGCTCACCACCAACAGGAGTGTTTTTTCAAGAGACCCAGTACTTC. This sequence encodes CASSPPTGVFFQETQYF.

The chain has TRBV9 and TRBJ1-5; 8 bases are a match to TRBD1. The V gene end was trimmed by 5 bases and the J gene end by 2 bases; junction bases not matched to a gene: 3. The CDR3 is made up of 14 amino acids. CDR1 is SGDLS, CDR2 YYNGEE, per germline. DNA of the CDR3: TGTGCCAGCAGTCAGACAGGGGGCAATCAGCCCCAGCATTTT. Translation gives CASSQTGGNQPQHF.

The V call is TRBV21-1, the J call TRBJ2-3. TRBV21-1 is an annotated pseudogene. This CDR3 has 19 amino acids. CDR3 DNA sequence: TGTGCCAGCAGCAATCCACTAATGACTCAGGGAGAGCACAGAGATACGCAGTATTTT. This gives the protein CASSNPLMTQGEHRDTQYF.

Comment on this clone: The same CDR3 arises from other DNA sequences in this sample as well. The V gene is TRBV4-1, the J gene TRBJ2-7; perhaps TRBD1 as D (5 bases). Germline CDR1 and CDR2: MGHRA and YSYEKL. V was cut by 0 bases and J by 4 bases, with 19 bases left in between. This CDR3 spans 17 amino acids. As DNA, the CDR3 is TGCGCCAGCAGCCAAGATTATAGACAGAGTCTCTCTTACGAGCAGTACTTC. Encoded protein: CASSQDYRQSLSYEQYF.

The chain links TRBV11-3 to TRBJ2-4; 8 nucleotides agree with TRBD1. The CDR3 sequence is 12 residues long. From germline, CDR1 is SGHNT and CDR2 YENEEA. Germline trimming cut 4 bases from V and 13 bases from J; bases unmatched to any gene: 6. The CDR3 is CASSSQGGRQYF. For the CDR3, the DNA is TGTGCCAGCAGCTCACAGGGGGGTAGGCAGTACTTC. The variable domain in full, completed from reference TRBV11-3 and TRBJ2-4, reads EAGVVQSPRYKIIEKKQPVAFWCNPISGHNTLYWYLQNLGQGPELLIRYENEEAVDDSQLPKDRFSAERLKGVDSTLKIQPAELGDSAVYLCASSSQGGRQYFGAGTRLSVL.

The CDR3 sequence is CASSSQAGGITDTQYF. DNA for the CDR3: TGTGCCAGTAGTTCCCAAGCGGGAGGAATAACAGATACGCAGTATTTT. This sequence joins TRBV19 and TRBJ2-3; 9 positions match TRBD2. Germline CDR1 is LNHDA and CDR2 is SQIVND (reference sequence). The CDR3 is 16 residues long. V shed 5 bases, J shed 3 bases, and the junction held 9 bases outside the gene matches.

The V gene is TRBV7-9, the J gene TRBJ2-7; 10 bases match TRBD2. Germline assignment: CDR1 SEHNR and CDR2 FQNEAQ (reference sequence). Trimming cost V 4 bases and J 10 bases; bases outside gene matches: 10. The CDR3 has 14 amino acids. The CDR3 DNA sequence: TGTGCCAGCAGCTCCTCCGGGACTAGCGACGCCCAGTACTTC. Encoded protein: CASSSSGTSDAQYF. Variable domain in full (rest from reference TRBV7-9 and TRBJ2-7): DTGVSQNPRHKITKRGQNVTFRCDPISEHNRLYWYRQTLGQGPEFLTYFQNEAQLEKSRLLSDRFSAERPKGSFSTLEIQRTEQGDSAMYLCASSSSGTSDAQYFGPGTRLTVT.

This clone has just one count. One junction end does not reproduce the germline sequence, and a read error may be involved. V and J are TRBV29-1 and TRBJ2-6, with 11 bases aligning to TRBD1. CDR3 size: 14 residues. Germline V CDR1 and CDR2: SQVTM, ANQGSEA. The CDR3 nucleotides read TGCAGCGTTGAAGAGGGGACAGGGGGCAACGTCCTGACTTTC. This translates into CSVEEGTGGNVLTF.

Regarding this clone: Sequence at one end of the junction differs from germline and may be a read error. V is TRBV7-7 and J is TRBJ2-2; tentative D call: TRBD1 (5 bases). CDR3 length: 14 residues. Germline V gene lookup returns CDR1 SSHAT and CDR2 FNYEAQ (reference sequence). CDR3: CASSPGHYTGELFF. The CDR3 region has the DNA TGTGCTAGCAGTCCCGGACACTACACCGGGGAGCTGTTTTTT.

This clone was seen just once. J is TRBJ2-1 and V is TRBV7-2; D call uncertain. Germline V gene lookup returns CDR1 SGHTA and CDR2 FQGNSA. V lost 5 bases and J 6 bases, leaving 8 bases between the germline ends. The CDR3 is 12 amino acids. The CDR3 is CASSPRSNEQFF. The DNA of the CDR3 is TGTGCCAGCAGCCCCAGATCCAATGAGCAGTTCTTC.